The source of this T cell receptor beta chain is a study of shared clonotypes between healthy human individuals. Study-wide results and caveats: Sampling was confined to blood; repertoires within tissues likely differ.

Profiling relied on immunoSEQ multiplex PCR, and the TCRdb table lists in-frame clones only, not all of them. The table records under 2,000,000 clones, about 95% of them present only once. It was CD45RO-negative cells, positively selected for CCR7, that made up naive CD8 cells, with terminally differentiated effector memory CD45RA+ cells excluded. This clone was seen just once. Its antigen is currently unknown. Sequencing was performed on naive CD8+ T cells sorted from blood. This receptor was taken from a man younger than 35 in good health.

CDR3 DNA sequence: TGCGCCAGCAGTCAAACCCCCCTAACCTGGTCCCCTAGGGGAACCGGGGAGCTGTTTTTT. The encoded protein is CASSQTPLTWSPRGTGELFF. The chain has TRBV23-1 and TRBJ2-2; D is perhaps TRBD1 (5 bases). TRBV23-1 is labeled an ORF, and its function is uncertain. This CDR3 comprises 20 residues. Trimming left V 2 bases short and J 5 bases short, with 27 bases between.